The 22 T cell receptor beta chains below come from one sample, sequenced in a study of tumor and adjacent non-tumor tissue in lung cancer. No cell sorting was done before RNA was extracted from the tissue. A modified ARM-PCR protocol with three rounds of nested PCR amplified TCRbeta. TCRdb fed the multiplex PCR reads into MiXCR, producing one record per CDR3 protein. The sample has about 76,000 distinct CDR3 sequences, approximately 68% seen once. The specimen sequenced was lung tumor tissue. The receptors were gathered from a woman in her 70s with non-small cell lung cancer.

To note about this clonotype: An end of the junction differs from the germline gene, which may be a read error. The J gene is TRBJ2-2, the V gene TRBV2; D may be TRBD2 (5 bases). Germline V gives CDR1 SNHLY, CDR2 FYNNEI. CDR3 length: 15 amino acids. The CDR3 DNA follows: TGTGCCAGCACTAGTGGTGAGGTGGCGCCCTGGGAGTTGTTTTTT. It translates to CASTSGEVAPWELFF.

This clonotype was recorded a few times. A much larger clonotype is one base distant, so this may be a read error. This chain connects TRBV6-5 to TRBJ2-6, with 7 positions matching TRBD2. This CDR3 region has 18 residues. The germline V gene encodes CDR1 MNHEY and CDR2 SVGAGI. CDR3 sequence (DNA): TGTGCCAGCAGTTACTCTGCGGGAGTGTACTCTGGGGCCAACGTCCTGATTTTC. Amino acid sequence: CASSYSAGVYSGANVLIF.

This clonotype appeared once. A much larger clone lies one base from this, so it may be a read error. Likely a read error: the CDR3 ends without its conserved phenylalanine or tryptophan. The chain uses TRBV28 and TRBJ2-5, with 7 bases matching TRBD1. The length of the CDR3 is 15 residues. The V and J ends lost 5 bases and 3 bases, in that order; junction bases with no gene match: 9. Germline V lookup: CDR1 MDHEN, CDR2 SYDVKM. The CDR3 DNA reads TGTGCCAGCAGTGCCCCCCTACAGGGGAAAGAGACCCAGTACTCC. This translates into CASSAPLQGKETQYS.

This clonotype was detected only a few times. A much larger clone lies a single base off, so this may be a read error. V is TRBV30 and J is TRBJ1-2; D is uncertain. The CDR3 extends over 16 amino acids. The V and J ends lost 0 bases and 8 bases respectively, with 22 bases between them. Germline CDR1 and CDR2: GTSNPN and SVGIG (reference sequence). The CDR3 reads CAWSVSVAGRKSGYTF. In DNA, the CDR3 is TGTGCCTGGAGTGTAAGTGTCGCGGGCAGGAAATCGGGCTACACCTTC.

A note on this clonotype: The junction shows a germline mismatch at one end, possibly a read error. The chain is built from TRBV12-3 or TRBV12-4 and TRBJ2-2; D possibly corresponds to TRBD1 (6 bases). CDR3 length: 15 residues. CDR3 DNA sequence: TGTGCCAGCAGTTTAAGGCAGGGGCGAAACGGGGTGCTGTTTTTT. This codes for CASSLRQGRNGVLFF.

About this clonotype: It is likely a read error, because the conserved phenylalanine at the end of the CDR3 is missing. V and J are TRBV5-4 and TRBJ1-2, with D perhaps matching TRBD1 (5 bases). The CDR3 length is 14 residues. Germline CDR1 and CDR2: SGHNT and YYREEE (reference sequence). CDR3 coding DNA: TGTGCCAGCGGCTTGCAAGGGGCTCTCTCTGGTTACACCATC. Translation: CASGLQGALSGYTI.

About this clonotype itself: A read error may produce the germline difference seen at one junction end. The V and J genes are TRBV29-1 and TRBJ2-1, with TRBD2 matching over 7 bases. This CDR3 has 13 amino acids. Germline CDR1 reads SQVTM; CDR2 reads ANQGSEA. The CDR3 sequence: CSVGGTTHNEQLF. CDR3 bases: TGTAGCGTTGGAGGGACTACTCACAATGAGCAGTTATTC.

Remarks on this clonotype: The conserved phenylalanine or tryptophan normally closing the CDR3 is absent here, so this likely arose from a read error. CDR3 sequence (DNA): TGTGCCAGGAGCCAAACTACAACAGATACGCAGTATTAT. It is translated as CARSQTTTDTQYY. This chain connects TRBV4-2 to TRBJ2-3, with D uncertain. The length of the CDR3 is 13 residues. Germline V CDR1 and CDR2: LGHNA, YNFKEQ.

This clonotype was observed a handful of times. Being one base from a much bigger clone, this may be a read error. The chain combines TRBV5-1 with TRBJ1-2; D is undetermined. The length of the CDR3 is 12 residues. Germline CDR1 SGHRS, CDR2 YFSETQ. The CDR3 sequence: CACSLDAYGYTF. DNA of the CDR3: TGCGCCTGCAGCTTGGATGCCTATGGCTACACCTTC.

This clonotype occurred a few times. The V call is TRBV28, the J call TRBJ2-5, with D tentatively TRBD2 (6 bases). The CDR3 loop spans 17 amino acids. Trimming pared 4 bases from V and 5 bases from J, leaving 23 bases between. Germline loops: CDR1 MDHEN, CDR2 SYDVKM. Here the CDR3 DNA reads TGTGCCAGCAGTTCGCATCCTACCGGGGCGGGGCGGGAGACCCAGTACTTC. Amino acid sequence: CASSSHPTGAGRETQYF.

This clonotype was observed many times. The chain recombines TRBV6-2 or TRBV6-3 with TRBJ2-6; D is perhaps TRBD1 (5 bases). Trimming stripped 1 base from V and 0 bases from J, with 10 bases between. The CDR3 contains 17 residues. CDR1 and CDR2 from the germline V gene are MNHEY and SVGEGT. CDR3 coding DNA: TGTGCCAGCAGTTACTGGGGCAGGTCCTCTGGGGCCAACGTCCTGACTTTC. Its protein product is CASSYWGRSSGANVLTF.

A word on this clonotype: The junction and the germline gene differ at one end; a read error may be behind it. J is TRBJ2-7 and V is TRBV6-6, with D possibly called TRBD1 or TRBD2 (5 bases each). This CDR3 is built from 15 residues. The germline gives CDR1 MNHNY, CDR2 SVGAGI (reference sequence). CDR3 DNA: TGTGCCAGTAGCCCCGGGACCCTCAACTCCTACGAGCTGTATTTC. Translating gives CASSPGTLNSYELYF.

A note on this clonotype: A much larger clone differs by one base, so this may be a read error. The V gene is TRBV24-1, the J gene TRBJ2-5, with TRBD2 identical over 8 bases. Germline V gene sequence: CDR1 KGHDR, CDR2 SFDVKD. The CDR3 loop spans 15 amino acids. J lost 1 base, V lost 7 bases, and 7 bases had no gene match. The chain's CDR3 is CATSSMAGGQETQYF. The DNA of the CDR3 is TGTGCCACCAGCTCGATGGCGGGAGGCCAAGAGACCCAGTACTTC.

The chain couples TRBV7-9 to TRBJ2-2; 8 bases are shared with TRBD1. Germline V gene data show CDR1 as SEHNR and CDR2 as FQNEAQ (reference sequence). The V gene end was trimmed by 5 bases and the J gene end by 9 bases; junction bases not matched to a gene: 14. CDR3 length: 16 residues. The CDR3 DNA is TGTGCCAGCAGCCGACCCGGACAGGGAGGTACCAGGGAGCTGTTTTTT. This sequence encodes CASSRPGQGGTRELFF. Full variable domain (outside the CDR3, taken from reference TRBV7-9 and TRBJ2-2): DTGVSQNPRHKITKRGQNVTFRCDPISEHNRLYWYRQTLGQGPEFLTYFQNEAQLEKSRLLSDRFSAERPKGSFSTLEIQRTEQGDSAMYLCASSRPGQGGTRELFFGEGSRLTVL.

On this clonotype itself: A read error may account for a junction end that differs from germline. V gene TRBV11-1 combines with J gene TRBJ2-1; 10 bases line up with TRBD2. Germline values: CDR1 SGHAT, CDR2 FQDESV (reference sequence). CDR3 length equals 17 residues. The DNA of the CDR3 is TGTGCAAGCAGCTTAGGGCCAGCGGGAGGGTCCTACAATGATCAGTTCTTC. Protein: CASSLGPAGGSYNDQFF. The variable domain in full, completed from reference TRBV11-1 and TRBJ2-1, reads EAEVAQSPRYKITEKSQAVAFWCDPISGHATLYWYRQILGQGPELLVQFQDESVVDDSQLPKDRFSAERLKGVDSTLKIQPAELGDSAMYLCASSLGPAGGSYNDQFFGPGTRLTVL.

This clonotype appeared many times. This chain links TRBV5-1 with TRBJ2-7; the match to TRBD2 covers 8 bases. The J segment lost 6 bases and the V segment lost 4 bases, leaving 3 bases of the junction unmatched. CDR3 length equals 12 residues. Germline CDR1 reads SGHRS; CDR2 reads YFSETQ. The CDR3 DNA reads TGCGCCAGCAGCACCGGGACTAGCGAGCAGTACTTC. Residues: CASSTGTSEQYF.

Many counts were recorded for this clonotype. This chain's CDR3 is CASSVGQASYNEQFF. In DNA form, the CDR3 reads TGCGCCAGCAGCGTGGGACAGGCCTCCTACAATGAGCAGTTCTTC. The chain recombines TRBV5-1 with TRBJ2-1; 8 bases map to TRBD1. The CDR3 loop spans 15 amino acids. Per the germline V gene, CDR1 is SGHRS and CDR2 is YFSETQ. With 4 bases clipped from V and 0 bases from J, the junction kept 3 bases outside the gene matches.

With respect to this clonotype: The junction departs from germline at one end; a sequencing error may be responsible. This chain links TRBV10-2 with TRBJ2-7; no clear D gene. This CDR3 is built from 14 residues. In germline, CDR1 is WSHSY, CDR2 SAAADI. In DNA, the CDR3 is TGTGCCAGCAGAACTACCAGGACCATTTACGAGCAGTACTTC. Translating gives CASRTTRTIYEQYF.

This sequence joins TRBV12-3 or TRBV12-4 and TRBJ2-2; a weak D match, TRBD1 (5 bases). V lost 4 bases and J lost 10, with 19 bases in between. CDR3 length equals 15 residues. Here the CDR3 reads CASSSTTDNTLELFF. DNA of the CDR3: TGTGCCAGCAGTTCGACGACAGACAACACCCTGGAGCTGTTTTTT.

On this clonotype: This could be a read error, since a much larger clone is one nucleotide away. The chain links TRBV7-8 to TRBJ2-2; D not resolved. Germline V gene data show CDR1 as SGHVS and CDR2 as FQNEAQ. The CDR3 spans 17 residues. Trimming pared 1 base from V and 1 base from J, leaving 13 bases between. The CDR3 is CASSLGFAGGNTGELFF. CDR3 nucleotide sequence: TGTGCCAGCAGCTTAGGATTTGCTGGCGGGAACACCGGGGAGCTGTTTTTT.

This chain links TRBV28 with TRBJ2-5; maybe TRBD2 (6 bases). CDR1 and CDR2 from the germline V gene are MDHEN and SYDVKM. CDR3 size: 14 residues. The DNA of the CDR3 is TGTGTCAGTAGTTTTGGTAGCGGTAAAGAGACCCAGTACTTC. Protein sequence: CVSSFGSGKETQYF.

As for this clonotype: This sequence may be a read error, since a much larger clone differs from it by one base. It is likely a read error, because the conserved phenylalanine at the end of the CDR3 is missing. The gene calls are TRBV19 and TRBJ1-1, with a tentative D call TRBD1 (6 bases). The ends were cut back, 10 bases at V and 7 bases at J, with 10 bases in the middle. Germline V lookup: CDR1 LNHDA, CDR2 SQIVND (reference sequence). The CDR3 loop spans 10 amino acids. CDR3 sequence: CATRDNEAFL. The CDR3 DNA sequence: TGTGCCACCCGGGACAATGAAGCTTTCTTA.